This T cell receptor beta chain was captured by sequencing in a study of shared clonotypes between healthy human individuals. In germline, CDR1 is SGHNT, CDR2 YYREEE (reference sequence). The CDR3 is 15 residues long. Trimming cost V 0 bases and J 7 bases; bases outside gene matches: 5. It was into CD45RA+ naive and CD45RA-negative memory subsets that the CD4+ cells were split. A word on this clone: Antigen unknown.

Study results and limitations: What naive subsets generally showed was a larger estimated richness than memory subsets showed. The study found about 5% of naive CD4 clonotypes shared across a few donors. How much donors shared clonotypes was expected to be affected by sequencing depth.

Libraries were prepared by immunoSEQ multiplex PCR; TCRdb keeps only in-frame clonotypes and omits some of them. The sample yields around 2.5 million clones, 93% seen once. This clonotype originated in a man in his late teens or twenties in good health. Some clones in this sample may be carry-over from other donors' samples. The sample taken for sequencing was naive CD4+ T cells from PBMCs. Subset meaning: CD45RA+ positively selected. The chain combines TRBV5-4 with TRBJ2-3; 10 bases are shared with TRBD1. The CDR3, as DNA: TGTGCCAGCAGCTTGGCCGACAGGGGGCGGAATACGCAGTATTTT. Translation: CASSLADRGRNTQYF.